The 16 T cell receptor beta chains below were found in one sample sequenced in a study of blood T cell repertoires in COVID-19. Generated by immunoSEQ multiplex PCR, the TCRdb table keeps only in-frame clones and is missing some. The sample holds around 330,000 clones, over 80% seen once. The sample taken for sequencing was PBMCs or T cells enriched from blood (not recorded which). These receptors were obtained from a woman between 18 and 29 years old who had recovered from COVID-19.

The chain uses TRBV4-3 and TRBJ2-1; TRBD2 aligns across 9 bases. The V segment lost 1 base and the J segment 8 bases; nucleotides outside the gene matches: 9. CDR1 is LGHNA and CDR2 is YSLEER in the germline V gene. The CDR3 has 16 amino acids. CDR3: CASSQVAGGGSDEQFF. DNA for the CDR3: TGCGCCAGCAGCCAAGTTGCGGGAGGGGGAAGTGATGAGCAGTTCTTC.

This clone was counted between two and nine times. The chain uses TRBV9 and TRBJ2-2, with D possibly TRBD1 on 6 matching bases. This CDR3 contains 17 residues. The germline CDR1 and CDR2 sequences are SGDLS and YYNGEE. V shed 1 base and J shed 2 bases, with 15 bases lying between them. Here the CDR3 DNA reads TGTGCCAGCAGCGTAACCCGGACAGCTGGCAACACCGGGGAGCTGTTTTTT. Translation gives CASSVTRTAGNTGELFF.

V is TRBV9 and J is TRBJ1-1; D not certain. The CDR3 loop spans 14 amino acids. The ends were cut back, 7 bases at V and 3 bases at J, with 16 bases in the middle. Germline CDR1 is SGDLS and CDR2 is YYNGEE. The CDR3 is CASGLAVWHTEAFF. CDR3 in DNA: TGTGCCAGCGGACTGGCAGTCTGGCACACTGAAGCTTTCTTT.

The chain uses TRBV11-2 and TRBJ2-7; tentatively, D is TRBD2 (7 bases). Germline lookup yields CDR1 SGHAT and CDR2 FQNNGV. V was trimmed by 5 bases and J by 0 bases, leaving 14 bases between them. The CDR3 loop spans 15 amino acids. The CDR3 is CASSPEGGNSYEQYF. The CDR3 DNA reads TGTGCCAGCAGCCCGGAGGGGGGGAACTCCTACGAGCAGTACTTC.

The rearrangement joins TRBV7-6 to TRBJ1-3, with 7 bases fitting TRBD1. This CDR3 comprises 15 residues. Germline V CDR1 and CDR2: SGHVS, FNYEAQ. After removal of 0 bases from V and 4 bases from J, the junction contained 3 bases not matched to a gene. The chain's CDR3 is CASSLATGSGNTIYF. DNA for the CDR3: TGTGCCAGCAGCTTAGCGACAGGGAGCGGAAACACCATATATTTT. Combining the CDR3 with reference TRBV7-6 and TRBJ1-3 gives the whole variable domain GAGVSQSPRYKVTKRGQDVALRCDPISGHVSLYWYRQALGQGPEFLTYFNYEAQQDKSGLPNDRFSAERPEGSISTLTIQRTEQRDSAMYRCASSLATGSGNTIYFGEGSWLTVV.

V and J are TRBV12-3 or TRBV12-4 and TRBJ2-4, with D unresolved. Between the trimmed V and J ends, which lost 5 bases and 4 bases, there was a span of 9 bases. The CDR3 has 13 residues. The CDR3 DNA reads TGTGCCAGCAGTAAGACACCGAAAAACATTCAGTACTTC. It specifies CASSKTPKNIQYF.

There are a few counts of this clone. This sequence joins TRBV4-1 and TRBJ1-1, with D tentatively TRBD1 (6 bases). Trimming shortened V by 2 bases and J by 5 bases, and 15 bases separated the two germline ends. CDR1 and CDR2 from the germline V gene are MGHRA and YSYEKL. This CDR3 is 15 amino acids long. CDR3 protein: CASSQMGADGTEAFF. The CDR3 DNA reads TGCGCCAGCAGCCAAATGGGGGCAGATGGGACTGAAGCTTTCTTT.

This chain links TRBV6-5 with TRBJ1-2; 10 positions agree with TRBD1. The CDR3 has 15 residues. The germline CDR1 and CDR2 sequences are MNHEY and SVGAGI. The V segment lost 5 bases and the J segment 4 bases; nucleotides outside the gene matches: 7. In nucleotides, the CDR3 is TGTGCCAGCAGTACTGCCCGGGACAGGGGCTATGGCTACACCTTC. This codes for CASSTARDRGYGYTF.

Turning to this clone: The same CDR3 is also encoded by other DNA sequences in this sample. The J gene is TRBJ1-2, the V gene TRBV3-1 (or the pseudogene TRBV3-2); possibly TRBD1 for D (5 bases). CDR1 is LGHDT, CDR2 YNNKEL, per germline (reference sequence). The V end was cut by 0 bases, the J end by 2 bases, with 7 bases between. The CDR3 length is 14 residues. The CDR3 region is CASSQDPGNYGYTF. The CDR3 bases are TGTGCCAGCAGCCAAGACCCAGGGAACTATGGCTACACCTTC.

Ten or more counts support this clone. The same CDR3 is also encoded by other DNA sequences in this sample. The chain has TRBV6-5 and TRBJ2-2, with D tentatively TRBD1 (6 bases). The length of the CDR3 is 16 residues. The V gene lost 0 bases and the J gene lost 2 bases, with 10 bases spanning the gap. Germline CDR1 reads MNHEY; CDR2 reads SVGAGI. CDR3 loop: CASSYSMGQNTGELFF. Here the CDR3 DNA reads TGTGCCAGCAGTTACTCGATGGGACAAAACACCGGGGAGCTGTTTTTT.

The rearrangement uses TRBV12-5 and TRBJ2-2; 12 nucleotides agree with TRBD2. With V trimmed by 0 bases and J by 6 bases, 11 bases remained unmatched. CDR1 and CDR2 from the germline V gene are LGHNT and FRNRAP. The CDR3 totals 19 residues. The CDR3 DNA sequence: TGTGCTAGTGGTTTGGTAGGACTAGCGGGACTACGAACACCCGGGGAGCTGTTTTTT. This sequence encodes CASGLVGLAGLRTPGELFF.

V and J are TRBV20-1 and TRBJ2-2; 9 nucleotides agree with TRBD1. This CDR3 contains 17 residues. V was clipped by 3 bases and J by 3 bases; unmatched bases: 11. In germline, CDR1 is DFQATT, CDR2 SNEGSKA (reference sequence). CDR3 sequence reads: CSASRGAGQGHTGELFF. CDR3 DNA: TGCAGTGCTAGTCGGGGGGCGGGACAGGGCCACACCGGGGAGCTGTTTTTT.

This clone appeared a single time. This chain uses TRBV7-2 with TRBJ2-7; perhaps TRBD2 as D (6 bases). Trimming took off 5 bases at V and 2 bases at J, with 10 bases between the two ends. The CDR3 covers 13 residues. Germline lookup yields CDR1 SGHTA and CDR2 FQGNSA. The chain's CDR3 is CASSRTTPYEQYF. CDR3 nucleotide sequence: TGTGCCAGCAGCCGGACTACGCCCTACGAGCAGTACTTC.

The chain recombines TRBV6-2 or TRBV6-3 with TRBJ1-5; 10 positions match TRBD1. CDR1 is MNHEY and CDR2 is SVGEGT in the germline V gene. The CDR3 spans 15 residues. Trimming removed 6 bases from V and 6 bases from J; junction bases left unmatched: 8. CDR3 nucleotides: TGTGCCAGCAGCCCGCTGACAGGGGGCGGTCAGCCCCAGCATTTT. Amino acids: CASSPLTGGGQPQHF.

V and J are TRBV10-3 and TRBJ1-2; the D is unclear. The CDR3 has 12 amino acids. Germline CDR1 reads ENHRY; CDR2 reads SYGVKD. V lost 3 bases to trimming and J lost 2 bases, with 4 bases between them. This CDR3 is CAISDPNYGYTF. DNA of the CDR3: TGTGCCATCAGTGATCCAAACTATGGCTACACCTTC.

The V gene is TRBV18, the J gene TRBJ2-3; 9 bases map to TRBD2. J was trimmed by 4 bases and V by 5 bases; bases with no gene match: 16. The CDR3 extends over 18 amino acids. The germline V gene encodes CDR1 KGHSH and CDR2 LQKENI. CDR3 sequence: CASSSASGSRGGSDTQYF. The CDR3 DNA reads TGTGCCAGCTCATCCGCCTCCGGATCGCGGGGGGGATCAGATACGCAGTATTTT.